This T cell receptor (beta chain) was obtained from a study of cytomegalovirus exposure and HLA in healthy donors. This CDR3 has 12 residues. Deletions cut 6 bases from V and 5 bases from J, with 8 bases between. In germline, CDR1 is MDHEN, CDR2 SYDVKM. As regards this clone: Its antigen remains unidentified.

Primers for the PCR totalled 60 Vbeta and 13 Jbeta. TCRdb's table, derived via immunoSEQ multiplex PCR, lists solely in-frame clones and lacks some. The sample carries some 210,000 clones, over 75% recorded once. Study-level results: A later analysis appeared to link common viral pathogens to several of the most significant clusters. In an earlier analysis, most TCR beta V segments were productive about 90% or about 30% of the time. HLA restriction was apparent for most CMV-associated TCR beta chains in a later analysis.

This TCR was recovered from a woman between 50 and 59 years old in good health and CMV-seropositive. Input material: PBMCs. This chain links TRBV28 with TRBJ2-1; possibly TRBD1 for D (6 bases). CDR3 bases: TGTGCCAGCAGCTCAGGGGACAATGAGCAGTTCTTC. This codes for CASSSGDNEQFF.